The 14 T cell receptor beta chains given below trace back to one sample, sequenced in a study of CD8+ T cells in alopecia areata. cDNA reverse transcribed from extracted RNA served as the sequencing template. Clones were sequenced by immunoSEQ multiplex PCR, and TCRdb holds only the in-frame ones, with some missing. The sample shows approximately 200,000 clones, about 62% of them seen only once. Indicated treatment: oral pan-JAK inhibitor, 5-10 mg twice daily. This specimen consisted of CD4+ T cells sorted from blood, obtained at week 24, from a patient treated with tofacitinib. The receptors stem from a human donor with alopecia areata.

This clone was found a few times. The V and J genes are TRBV20-1 and TRBJ1-2; a weak D match, TRBD1 (5 bases). The CDR3 runs to 11 residues. The germline CDR1 and CDR2 sequences are DFQATT and SNEGSKA (reference sequence). The ends were cut back, 6 bases at V and 8 bases at J, with 13 bases in the middle. The CDR3 region is CSAGGGEGYTF. The CDR3 coding sequence is TGCAGTGCGGGGGGAGGTGAGGGCTACACCTTC.

The V and J genes are TRBV2 and TRBJ1-4, with D perhaps TRBD1 (5 bases). Deletions cut 1 base from V and 7 bases from J, with 13 bases between. Germline CDR1 SNHLY, CDR2 FYNNEI. The CDR3 totals 15 residues. CDR3 DNA: TGTGCCAGCAGTGAAGAAGGTCAGGGAATTGAAAAACTGTTTTTT. Translating gives CASSEEGQGIEKLFF.

This chain uses TRBV4-2 with TRBJ2-7, with 10 nucleotides matching TRBD2. This CDR3 comprises 16 residues. Germline CDR1 is LGHNA and CDR2 is YNFKEQ. J lost 2 bases, V lost 3 bases, and 7 bases had no gene match. The CDR3 spells CASSQETSGFTYEQYF. For the CDR3, the DNA is TGTGCCAGCAGCCAGGAGACTAGCGGGTTTACCTACGAGCAGTACTTC.

This clone was observed a handful of times. The chain couples TRBV6-5 to TRBJ2-7; 7 bases agree with TRBD1. Germline-derived CDR1 and CDR2 are MNHEY and SVGAGI. V trimming: 4 bases; J trimming: 4 bases; junction bases outside the gene matches: 10. CDR3 length equals 15 residues. The CDR3 here is CASSSRFGTVYEQYF. The CDR3 nucleotides are TGTGCCAGCAGTTCCCGATTTGGGACAGTATACGAGCAGTACTTC.

This clone turned up a few times. The chain employs TRBV5-4 and TRBJ2-1; 8 bases line up with TRBD1. The CDR3 consists of 15 residues. Trimming removed 0 bases from V and 5 bases from J; junction bases left unmatched: 4. From germline, CDR1 is SGHNT and CDR2 YYREEE (reference sequence). CDR3 bases: TGTGCCAGCAGCTTGGCACCGACAGGGGACAATGAGCAGTTCTTC. Amino acids: CASSLAPTGDNEQFF.

This clone showed up just a few times. The chain carries TRBV19 and TRBJ2-4; D gene uncertain. Trimming took off 2 bases at V and 1 base at J, with 6 bases between the two ends. CDR1 LNHDA and CDR2 SQIVND come from the germline V gene (reference sequence). CDR3 length: 14 amino acids. The CDR3, as DNA: TGTGCCAGTAGTATATCTTATGCCAAAAACATTCAGTACTTC. Translated, it gives CASSISYAKNIQYF.

The chain has TRBV4-3 and TRBJ2-1; D might be TRBD2 (6 bases). V dropped 3 bases and J dropped 15 bases, with 21 bases sitting between them. The CDR3 length is 14 residues. Germline V CDR1 and CDR2: LGHNA, YSLEER. The CDR3 nucleotides are TGCGCCAGCAGCCAGGATGACCGGGACTCCAAGTGGTTCTTC. Translated: CASSQDDRDSKWFF.

The rearrangement links TRBV9 to TRBJ2-7; weak D call: TRBD1 (5 bases). The CDR3 length is 14 residues. Trimming stripped 0 bases from V and 7 bases from J, with 14 bases between. Germline V gene sequence: CDR1 SGDLS, CDR2 YYNGEE. The CDR3, as DNA: TGTGCCAGCAGCGTAGAAGGGGTTGCTATAGAGCAGTACTTC. Amino acid sequence: CASSVEGVAIEQYF.

The J gene is TRBJ2-1, the V gene TRBV18; the match to TRBD2 covers 7 bases. CDR3 length: 14 residues. Losses at the gene ends were 6 bases for V and 6 bases for J; bases not matched to a gene: 8. Germline V lookup: CDR1 KGHSH, CDR2 LQKENI. The CDR3 nucleotides are TGTGCCAGCTCCCAGAACTGGGGGGGCAATGAGCAGTTCTTC. Translated, it gives CASSQNWGGNEQFF.

J is TRBJ2-3 and V is TRBV18; 12 bases fit TRBD2. Losses at the gene ends were 3 bases for V and 1 base for J; bases not matched to a gene: 5. CDR3 size: 17 residues. Germline lookup yields CDR1 KGHSH and CDR2 LQKENI. DNA for the CDR3: TGTGCCAGCTCACCTTGGACTAGCGGGACTGGCACAGATACGCAGTATTTT. Encoded protein: CASSPWTSGTGTDTQYF.

The chain recombines TRBV30 with TRBJ2-2, with TRBD1 identical over 8 bases. CDR1 and CDR2 from the germline V gene are GTSNPN and SVGIG (reference sequence). With V trimmed by 3 bases and J by 4 bases, 7 bases remained unmatched. The CDR3 runs 15 residues. Here the CDR3 DNA reads TGTGCCTGGAGGTCCCGGACAGGGAGCACCGGGGAGCTGTTTTTT. Protein product: CAWRSRTGSTGELFF.

The rearrangement uses TRBV7-8 and TRBJ1-1, with TRBD1 as a possible D gene (6 bases). Germline V gene lookup returns CDR1 SGHVS and CDR2 FQNEAQ. The CDR3 contains 13 residues. Deletions cut 3 bases from V and 7 bases from J, with 12 bases between. Here the CDR3 reads CASSFSRGNEAFF. CDR3 bases: TGTGCCAGCAGCTTTTCGAGGGGGAATGAAGCTTTCTTT.

V usage is TRBV5-4 and J usage is TRBJ2-1; 10 bases are shared with TRBD1. Germline lookup yields CDR1 SGHNT and CDR2 YYREEE (reference sequence). V lost 0 bases to trimming and J lost 6 bases; unmatched junction nucleotides: 0. The CDR3 spans 14 residues. This chain's CDR3 is CASSLGDRGNEQFF. CDR3 sequence (DNA): TGTGCCAGCAGCTTGGGGGACAGGGGCAATGAGCAGTTCTTC.

The V gene is TRBV9, the J gene TRBJ1-3, with TRBD1 matching over 7 bases. Germline CDR1 reads SGDLS; CDR2 reads YYNGEE. V dropped 4 bases and J dropped 3; count of bases not matched to a gene: 13. This CDR3 contains 17 residues. In nucleotides, the CDR3 is TGTGCCAGCAGCCTCACCGGACAGGCAGTTTATGGAAACACCATATATTTT. It yields the protein CASSLTGQAVYGNTIYF.